The 11 T cell receptor beta chains below all came from one sample that was sequenced in a study of CD8 T cells in ankylosing spondylitis. The study, taken as a whole, reports: A TCR beta motif of eight highly homologous variants appeared characteristic of ankylosing spondylitis blood.

Using its own MiXCR run on the 5' RACE reads, TCRdb lists one record per CDR3 protein. The sample lists 350,000 to 450,000 distinct CDR3 sequences, about 25% seen once, with roughly 0.9% in the top ten. Their target antigens are unknown. Sequencing input: blood, either unsorted or a sorted T cell fraction (not recorded which). These TCRs come from a male donor with ankylosing spondylitis.

This clonotype has only a few counts. The genes are TRBV6-4 and TRBJ1-6; D is perhaps TRBD1 (6 bases). The CDR3 is made up of 17 amino acids. With 0 bases removed from V and 3 bases from J, the gap between germline ends came to 12 bases. Germline-derived CDR1 and CDR2 are MRHNA and SNTAGT. The CDR3 sequence is CASSDSGGQLYNSPLHF. The DNA of the CDR3 is TGTGCCAGCAGTGACTCAGGAGGACAGCTCTATAATTCACCCCTCCACTTT.

This sequence joins TRBV6-5 and TRBJ2-1; 10 nucleotides line up with TRBD1. This CDR3 is built from 15 residues. V was clipped by 4 bases and J by 9 bases; unmatched bases: 9. CDR1 is MNHEY and CDR2 is SVGAGI in the germline V gene. In nucleotides, the CDR3 is TGTGCCAGCAGTTGGTCCGGGACAGGGGAAGGTGAGCAGTTCTTC. This sequence encodes CASSWSGTGEGEQFF.

This chain links TRBV12-3 or TRBV12-4 with TRBJ2-2; 9 nucleotides match TRBD2. There are 16 residues in the CDR3. The V segment lost 3 bases and the J segment 6 bases; nucleotides outside the gene matches: 8. The CDR3, as DNA: TGTGCCAGCAGTTTGGGCTTTCTAGCGGGGCCCGGGGAGCTGTTTTTT. Translated: CASSLGFLAGPGELFF.

The V and J genes are TRBV29-1 and TRBJ2-1; D possibly uses TRBD1 or TRBD2 (5 bases each). Germline V gives CDR1 SQVTM, CDR2 ANQGSEA. This CDR3 is 12 amino acids long. V lost 0 bases to trimming and J lost 15 bases, with 15 bases between them. CDR3 sequence (DNA): TGCAGCGTTGAAGATCCGGGGCCTGGCAGGTTCTTC. Protein sequence: CSVEDPGPGRFF.

This clonotype turned up a few times. The chain employs TRBV6-1 and TRBJ2-1; a possible D gene is TRBD2 (6 bases). V lost 0 bases and J lost 8, with 11 bases in between. This CDR3 spans 14 amino acids. From germline, CDR1 is MNHNS and CDR2 SASEGT. In nucleotides, the CDR3 is TGTGCCAGCAGTGAAGCCCCCAGGGAGGATGAGCAGTTCTTC. Protein product: CASSEAPREDEQFF.

The CDR3 spells CASSEGQGIQYGYTF. The CDR3 DNA reads as TGTGCCAGCAGTGAAGGACAGGGGATTCAGTATGGCTACACCTTC. V gene TRBV6-1 combines with J gene TRBJ1-2; the match to TRBD1 covers 8 bases. Germline V gene sequence: CDR1 MNHNS, CDR2 SASEGT. V was pared by 1 base and J by 5 bases, with 6 bases of the junction left unmatched. The CDR3 covers 15 residues.

This clonotype was picked up a small number of times. This rearrangement joins TRBV5-1 to TRBJ2-5, with TRBD1 identical over 7 bases. V trimming: 4 bases; J trimming: 2 bases; junction bases outside the gene matches: 5. Germline lookup yields CDR1 SGHRS and CDR2 YFSETQ. This CDR3 comprises 14 residues. CDR3 sequence (DNA): TGCGCCAGCAGCACCGACAGGGCGCAAGAGACCCAGTACTTC. Translation gives CASSTDRAQETQYF.

The chain uses TRBV5-1 and TRBJ1-2; D may be TRBD1 (6 bases). This CDR3 comprises 17 residues. Trimming stripped 1 base from V and 4 bases from J, with 20 bases between. The germline CDR1 and CDR2 sequences are SGHRS and YFSETQ. Here the CDR3 reads CASSLSGLTSDSYGYTF. The CDR3 nucleotides read TGCGCCAGCAGCTTGAGCGGCCTCACCTCGGACAGCTATGGCTACACCTTC.

This clonotype was seen a few times. The genes are TRBV9 and TRBJ2-5; 9 nucleotides agree with TRBD1. Germline V lookup: CDR1 SGDLS, CDR2 YYNGEE. This CDR3 is 14 amino acids long. The V segment lost 3 bases and the J segment 4 bases; nucleotides outside the gene matches: 4. CDR3 region: CASSAGTGRETQYF. The DNA of the CDR3 is TGTGCCAGCAGCGCCGGGACAGGGCGAGAGACCCAGTACTTC.

The rearrangement uses TRBV10-3 and TRBJ1-1, with TRBD1 matching 12 bases. Germline V gene sequence: CDR1 ENHRY, CDR2 SYGVKD. With 0 bases clipped from V and 3 bases from J, the junction kept 8 bases outside the gene matches. The CDR3 spans 18 residues. DNA for the CDR3: TGTGCCATCAGTGAGTCGGGACAGGGGGCAGGTAGGGACACTGAAGCTTTCTTT. It is translated as CAISESGQGAGRDTEAFF.

V is TRBV12-3 or TRBV12-4 and J is TRBJ1-2; D remains ambiguous. The V end lost 2 bases, the J end lost 7 bases, and 5 bases lay between the germline ends. CDR3 length: 11 residues. CDR3 loop: CASSLTGGYTF. CDR3 DNA: TGTGCCAGCAGTTTAACTGGTGGCTACACCTTC.